This T cell receptor (beta chain) came from a study of lung T cells in sarcoidosis with Löfgren's syndrome. For the study at large: Repertoire analyses centered on Löfgren's syndrome patients.

TCRdb processed the reads anew with MiXCR; each CDR3 protein has one entry. Of about 9,400 distinct CDR3 sequences listed, around 20% are singletons. This clonotype was found a few times. Sequencing was carried out using CD4+ T cells from bronchoalveolar lavage. The TCR sequence derives from a human donor with sarcoidosis (Löfgren's syndrome or another form), or a control subject (not recorded which).

The CDR3 sequence: CASGLGGANEQFF. CDR3 nucleotides: TGTGCTAGTGGTTTGGGCGGGGCGAATGAGCAGTTCTTC. The V call is TRBV12-5, the J call TRBJ2-1, with D possibly being TRBD2 (6 bases). V was clipped by 1 base and J by 7 bases, with 8 bases between them. There are 13 residues in the CDR3. Germline values: CDR1 LGHNT, CDR2 FRNRAP.